This is a list of T cell receptor beta chains from one sample in a study of CD8+ T cells in alopecia areata. Produced via immunoSEQ multiplex PCR; TCRdb's table is partial and in-frame only. The repertoire consists of approximately 210,000 clones, with roughly 60% occurring once and the leading ten covering approximately 1%. The sample consisted of CD4+ T cells sorted from blood, taken at week 24, from a patient treated with tofacitinib. These receptors all stem from a human donor with alopecia areata. Each CDR3 is given with its conserved first and last residue. D genes are given only for firm matches. Clone size is shown for a subset of rows, as once, few, many or a class of expanded clone.

D: .; J: TRBJ2-7; size: .; V: TRBV10-3; CDR3: CATLEDPSYEQYF; DNA: TGTGCCACTCTAGAGGACCCCTCCTACGAGCAGTACTTC
D: .; J: TRBJ2-2; size: few; V: TRBV4-3; CDR3: CASSQDRGLSTGELFF; DNA: TGCGCCAGCAGCCAAGATCGAGGACTATCCACCGGGGAGCTGTTTTTT
D: .; J: TRBJ2-1; size: few; V: TRBV29-1; CDR3: CSVFEGEQFF; DNA: TGCAGCGTTTTCGAGGGTGAGCAGTTCTTC
D: .; J: TRBJ2-6; size: .; V: TRBV19; CDR3: CASSTGTASSGANVLTF; DNA: TGTGCCAGTAGTACCGGGACGGCGAGCTCTGGGGCCAACGTCCTGACTTTC
D: .; J: TRBJ1-6; size: once; V: TRBV30; CDR3: CAWASGLNSPLHF; DNA: TGTGCCTGGGCGAGTGGCCTTAATTCACCCCTCCACTTT
D: .; J: TRBJ2-1; size: few; V: TRBV6-5; CDR3: CARGPEQFF; DNA: TGTGCCAGGGGTCCGGAGCAGTTCTTC
D: .; J: TRBJ1-1; size: .; V: TRBV7-2; CDR3: CASSLPATTYWAEAFF; DNA: TGTGCCAGCAGCCTCCCAGCAACGACATATTGGGCTGAAGCTTTCTTT
D: .; J: TRBJ1-2; size: .; V: TRBV27; CDR3: CASSLVGGANYGYTF; DNA: TGTGCCAGCAGTTTAGTAGGGGGGGCTAACTATGGCTACACCTTC
D: TRBD1; J: TRBJ2-2; size: .; V: TRBV5-6; CDR3: CASSSVGTDTGELFF; DNA: TGTGCCAGCAGCTCGGTCGGGACAGACACCGGGGAGCTGTTTTTT
D: .; J: TRBJ1-1; size: .; V: TRBV29-1; CDR3: CSVLRGWEAFF; DNA: TGCAGCGTCCTAAGAGGTTGGGAAGCTTTCTTT
D: .; J: TRBJ2-7; size: few; V: TRBV14; CDR3: CASSQTYEQYF; DNA: TGTGCCAGCAGCCAGACCTACGAGCAGTACTTC
D: .; J: TRBJ2-5; size: .; V: TRBV20-1; CDR3: CSANRAETQYF; DNA: TGCAGTGCTAACAGAGCGGAGACCCAGTACTTC
D: TRBD1; J: TRBJ1-2; size: few; V: TRBV30; CDR3: CAWSEGDRVSPGYTF; DNA: TGTGCCTGGAGTGAAGGGGACAGGGTTTCGCCTGGCTACACCTTC
D: .; J: TRBJ2-3; size: once; V: TRBV10-3; CDR3: CAISEETMADTQYF; DNA: TGTGCCATCAGTGAAGAGACTATGGCAGATACGCAGTATTTT
D: TRBD2; J: TRBJ2-3; size: .; V: TRBV27; CDR3: CASSYGGGDRVYF; DNA: TGTGCCAGCAGTTACGGGGGGGGTGACCGGGTGTATTTT
D: TRBD1; J: TRBJ1-2; size: .; V: TRBV5-4; CDR3: CASQMGQNYGYTF; DNA: TGTGCCAGCCAAATGGGACAGAACTATGGCTACACCTTC
D: .; J: TRBJ1-4; size: .; V: TRBV5-1; CDR3: CASSRGKGEKLFF; DNA: TGCGCCAGCAGCCGCGGCAAGGGCGAAAAACTGTTTTTT
D: .; J: TRBJ2-3; size: .; V: TRBV18; CDR3: CASSPPLAGPTDTQYF; DNA: TGTGCCAGCTCACCACCGCTGGCGGGGCCCACAGATACGCAGTATTTT
D: .; J: TRBJ2-5; size: .; V: TRBV7-2; CDR3: CASSLSRGVGEETQYF; DNA: TGTGCCAGCAGCTTATCACGCGGGGTCGGCGAAGAGACCCAGTACTTC
D: .; J: TRBJ2-7; size: .; V: TRBV11-2; CDR3: CASSGVYEQYF; DNA: TGTGCCAGCAGCGGGGTCTACGAGCAGTACTTC
D: .; J: TRBJ1-1; size: few; V: TRBV18; CDR3: CASSQRGGLGTEAFF; DNA: TGTGCCAGCTCACAGAGGGGGGGATTGGGCACTGAAGCTTTCTTT
D: TRBD2; J: TRBJ2-4; size: .; V: TRBV2; CDR3: CASSEGPGLKNIQYF; DNA: TGTGCCAGCAGTGAAGGCCCGGGACTAAAAAACATTCAGTACTTC
D: TRBD1; J: TRBJ2-2; size: .; V: TRBV7-2; CDR3: CASSLDLDRVIDTGELFF; DNA: TGTGCCAGCAGCTTAGACCTCGACAGGGTTATCGACACCGGGGAGCTGTTTTTT
D: .; J: TRBJ1-2; size: .; V: TRBV4-3; CDR3: CASSHGDNYGYTF; DNA: TGCGCCAGCAGCCATGGGGATAACTATGGCTACACCTTC
D: TRBD1; J: TRBJ1-2; size: .; V: TRBV29-1; CDR3: CSVWDRGNYGYTF; DNA: TGCAGCGTTTGGGACAGGGGAAACTATGGCTACACCTTC
D: .; J: TRBJ2-3; size: .; V: TRBV9; CDR3: CASKGGTDTQYF; DNA: TGTGCCAGCAAGGGGGGAACAGATACGCAGTATTTT
D: .; J: TRBJ1-4; size: few; V: TRBV5-1; CDR3: CASSFDASNEKLFF; DNA: TGCGCCAGCAGCTTTGACGCCTCTAATGAAAAACTGTTTTTT
D: TRBD2; J: TRBJ2-3; size: .; V: TRBV7-3; CDR3: CASSPQAGARDTQYF; DNA: TGTGCCAGCAGCCCCCAAGCGGGGGCGAGGGATACGCAGTATTTT
D: .; J: TRBJ1-1; size: .; V: TRBV2; CDR3: CASSLGTPEAFF; DNA: TGTGCCAGCAGTCTCGGGACACCCGAAGCTTTCTTT
D: TRBD1; J: TRBJ1-2; size: .; V: TRBV7-2; CDR3: CASSLSPGQNYGYTF; DNA: TGTGCCAGCAGCTTAAGCCCGGGACAGAACTATGGCTACACCTTC
D: .; J: TRBJ2-1; size: .; V: TRBV5-1; CDR3: CASSSEAGVGEQFF; DNA: TGCGCCAGCAGCTCGGAGGCCGGGGTCGGAGAGCAGTTCTTC
D: .; J: TRBJ2-1; size: .; V: TRBV5-1; CDR3: CASSPGAVQQEQFF; DNA: TGCGCCAGCAGCCCGGGAGCGGTACAACAAGAGCAGTTCTTC
D: .; J: TRBJ1-2; size: .; V: TRBV4-3; CDR3: CASSQERVTVGGYTF; DNA: TGCGCCAGCAGCCAAGAAAGGGTTACAGTGGGTGGCTACACCTTC
D: .; J: TRBJ1-1; size: few; V: TRBV4-1; CDR3: CASSQRDMNTEAFF; DNA: TGCGCCAGCAGCCAACGAGACATGAACACTGAAGCTTTCTTT
D: .; J: TRBJ1-2; size: .; V: TRBV29-1; CDR3: CSVAQGREYGYTF; DNA: TGCAGCGTTGCCCAGGGAAGAGAGTATGGCTACACCTTC
D: TRBD1; J: TRBJ1-2; size: .; V: TRBV30; CDR3: CAWGVYPRTGSHTF; DNA: TGTGCCTGGGGTGTTTATCCCCGGACAGGGTCGCACACCTTC
D: .; J: TRBJ2-1; size: .; V: TRBV15; CDR3: CATSRVREGNEQFF; DNA: TGTGCCACCAGCAGAGTCAGGGAAGGAAATGAGCAGTTCTTC
D: .; J: TRBJ2-1; size: .; V: TRBV6-1; CDR3: CASSGHHLGSSYNEQFF; DNA: TGTGCCAGCAGTGGACACCACCTGGGGAGCTCCTACAATGAGCAGTTCTTC
D: .; J: TRBJ2-5; size: .; V: TRBV5-1; CDR3: CASSLVGRQETQYF; DNA: TGCGCCAGCAGCTTGGTTGGCCGACAAGAGACCCAGTACTTC
D: TRBD2; J: TRBJ2-3; size: .; V: TRBV5-6; CDR3: CASSSGEDTQYF; DNA: TGTGCCAGCAGCAGCGGGGAAGATACGCAGTATTTT
D: .; J: TRBJ2-1; size: .; V: TRBV27; CDR3: CASRAEWSTYNEQFF; DNA: TGTGCCAGCAGAGCCGAATGGTCCACCTACAATGAGCAGTTCTTC
D: .; J: TRBJ1-2; size: .; V: TRBV5-6; CDR3: CASSLKTGIYGYTF; DNA: TGTGCCAGCAGCTTAAAGACAGGAATCTATGGCTACACCTTC
D: .; J: TRBJ2-2; size: .; V: TRBV5-1; CDR3: CASSFRGGELFF; DNA: TGCGCCAGCAGCTTTCGAGGCGGGGAGCTGTTTTTT
D: TRBD1; J: TRBJ1-5; size: .; V: TRBV11-2; CDR3: CASSSGQGGQPQHF; DNA: TGTGCCAGCAGCTCGGGACAGGGTGGTCAGCCCCAGCATTTT
D: .; J: TRBJ2-3; size: .; V: TRBV4-3; CDR3: CASSIRAGTSTDTQYF; DNA: TGCGCCAGCAGCATTCGAGCGGGTACTAGCACAGATACGCAGTATTTT
D: .; J: TRBJ1-1; size: few; V: TRBV27; CDR3: CASSFGHGVNTEAFF; DNA: TGTGCCAGCAGTTTCGGACATGGGGTGAACACTGAAGCTTTCTTT
D: .; J: TRBJ1-1; size: .; V: TRBV11-2; CDR3: CASSLDRRGTEAFF; DNA: TGTGCCAGCAGCTTAGACCGACGAGGCACTGAAGCTTTCTTT
D: TRBD1; J: TRBJ2-7; size: .; V: TRBV7-3; CDR3: CASSTTNRGEQYF; DNA: TGTGCCAGCAGCACTACGAACAGGGGCGAGCAGTACTTC
D: .; J: TRBJ1-5; size: .; V: TRBV6-6; CDR3: CASSHPIQPQHF; DNA: TGTGCCAGCAGCCACCCTATTCAGCCCCAGCATTTT
D: .; J: TRBJ1-6; size: few; V: TRBV5-4; CDR3: CASSSGTLEVSSPLHF; DNA: TGTGCCAGCAGCTCCGGGACGTTGGAGGTATCCTCACCCCTCCACTTT
D: TRBD1; J: TRBJ1-2; size: .; V: TRBV19; CDR3: CASTGTGGNYGYTF; DNA: TGTGCCAGTACCGGGACAGGGGGCAACTATGGCTACACCTTC
D: .; J: TRBJ2-7; size: .; V: TRBV30; CDR3: CAWAGDRVGEQYF; DNA: TGTGCCTGGGCCGGCGACAGAGTGGGCGAGCAGTACTTC
D: .; J: TRBJ1-6; size: .; V: TRBV27; CDR3: CASSSTTRYNSPLHF; DNA: TGTGCCAGCAGTTCTACGACACGATATAATTCACCCCTCCACTTT
D: TRBD2; J: TRBJ2-7; size: once; V: TRBV5-6; CDR3: CASSRWGTSGPRGHEQYF; DNA: TGTGCCAGCAGCAGATGGGGGACTAGCGGGCCCCGGGGCCACGAGCAGTACTTC